This passage covers 19 T cell receptor beta chains from one sample sequenced in a study of CD8 T cells in ankylosing spondylitis. Study-wide findings and caveats: What seemed typical of ankylosing spondylitis blood was a TCR beta motif built from eight highly homologous variants.

In TCRdb, the 5' RACE reads were re-called with MiXCR into one record per CDR3 protein. The repertoire holds fewer than 400,000 distinct CDR3 sequences, with 6.5% to 10% as singletons. Their specific antigens are unknown. The sequenced sample was blood, either unsorted or a sorted T cell fraction (not recorded which). These receptors all stem from a male donor with ankylosing spondylitis.

This clonotype showed up just a few times. The chain combines TRBV11-1 with TRBJ2-1; possible D gene TRBD2, 6 bases. Germline CDR1 SGHAT, CDR2 FQDESV (reference sequence). The CDR3 has 15 amino acids. Trimming removed 7 bases at V and 3 bases at J, with 16 bases between. CDR3 sequence reads: CASTWGEAHYNEQFF. CDR3 DNA sequence: TGTGCCAGCACCTGGGGGGAGGCTCACTACAATGAGCAGTTCTTC.

Many counts were recorded for this clonotype. This chain joins TRBV29-1 and TRBJ2-7; TRBD2 is a possible D gene (6 bases). Trimming removed 4 bases at V and 5 bases at J, with 9 bases between. The CDR3 consists of 11 residues. Germline CDR1 reads SQVTM; CDR2 reads ANQGSEA. In nucleotides, the CDR3 is TGCAGCGTTGTCGGAGGGGACGAGCAGTACTTC. Amino acid sequence: CSVVGGDEQYF.

This clonotype was found many times. This chain links TRBV20-1 with TRBJ2-7; D possibly matches TRBD1 or TRBD2 (6 bases each). The CDR3 loop spans 15 amino acids. With 0 bases removed from V and 5 bases from J, the gap between germline ends came to 17 bases. CDR1 is DFQATT, CDR2 SNEGSKA, per germline (reference sequence). The CDR3 reads CSARDPGQGRNEQYF. CDR3 nucleotides: TGCAGTGCTAGAGATCCGGGGCAGGGGAGGAACGAGCAGTACTTC.

This clonotype was counted many times. The V and J genes are TRBV12-3 or TRBV12-4 and TRBJ1-5; 9 bases agree with TRBD1. J lost 5 bases, V lost 6 bases, and 2 bases had no gene match. This CDR3 is 13 amino acids long. CDR3 residues: CASRTGGDQPQHF. DNA for the CDR3: TGTGCCAGCAGGACAGGGGGTGATCAGCCCCAGCATTTT.

This clonotype showed up just a few times. The chain combines TRBV10-2 with TRBJ1-1, with D uncertain. V lost 6 bases and J lost 3, with 14 bases in between. The CDR3 has 14 amino acids. In germline, CDR1 is WSHSY, CDR2 SAAADI. The CDR3 reads CASSSHDTHTEAFF. DNA for the CDR3: TGCGCCAGCAGCTCGCACGACACCCACACTGAAGCTTTCTTT.

The rearrangement uses TRBV18 and TRBJ2-4; TRBD1 is a possible D gene (5 bases). The CDR3 contains 16 residues. Germline V gene lookup returns CDR1 KGHSH and CDR2 LQKENI. The V gene lost 5 bases and the J gene lost 0 bases, with 14 bases spanning the gap. CDR3 protein: CASSILAGQAKNIQYF. CDR3 bases: TGTGCCAGCTCAATCCTGGCAGGACAAGCCAAAAACATTCAGTACTTC.

This clonotype was seen a handful of times. J is TRBJ2-7 and V is TRBV28; 7 positions agree with TRBD2. Germline V gene lookup returns CDR1 MDHEN and CDR2 SYDVKM. The V and J ends lost 2 bases and 5 bases, in that order; junction bases with no gene match: 6. This CDR3 has 14 amino acids. The CDR3 protein is CASSLAGEINEQYF. CDR3 bases: TGTGCCAGCAGTTTAGCGGGAGAGATCAACGAGCAGTACTTC.

This clonotype was picked up many times. The chain recombines TRBV7-9 with TRBJ2-7, with a weak D call TRBD2 (5 bases). Germline CDR1 SEHNR, CDR2 FQNEAQ (reference sequence). The CDR3 sequence is 12 residues long. V was shortened by 7 bases and J by 5 bases, with 12 bases between the two germline ends. This CDR3 is CASTEDPHEQYF. CDR3 nucleotides: TGTGCCAGCACGGAGGATCCCCACGAGCAGTACTTC.

The chain combines TRBV2 with TRBJ2-3; TRBD2 is a possible D gene (6 bases). The CDR3 is 16 amino acids. Germline V gene data show CDR1 as SNHLY and CDR2 as FYNNEI. V lost 1 base, J lost 0 bases, and 11 bases lay in between. Here the CDR3 reads CASSEGGGVSTDTQYF. CDR3 bases: TGTGCCAGCAGTGAAGGAGGAGGGGTTAGCACAGATACGCAGTATTTT.

This clonotype was detected a few times. This chain connects TRBV14 to TRBJ2-7; 7 bases align to TRBD2. J lost 3 bases, V lost 4 bases, and 3 bases had no gene match. Germline assignment: CDR1 SGHDN and CDR2 FVKESK. The length of the CDR3 is 13 residues. CDR3 in DNA: TGTGCCAGCAGCCCTAGCGGAGACTACGAGCAGTACTTC. Translation: CASSPSGDYEQYF.

In this sample, this clonotype turned up many times. The genes are TRBV5-5 and TRBJ1-2; no clear D. Between the trimmed V and J ends, which lost 5 bases and 8 bases, there was a span of 19 bases. The CDR3 spans 14 residues. CDR1 and CDR2 from the germline V gene are SGHKS and YYEKEE (reference sequence). This chain's CDR3 is CASRPRPEEGGYTF. The CDR3 bases are TGTGCCAGCAGACCCCGACCCGAAGAGGGAGGCTACACCTTC.

This clonotype was picked up one time. A junction end diverges from the germline sequence, so it may reflect a read error. CDR3 DNA: TGTGCCAGCAGCCTAACAGGATTGGGGACCGGGGAGCTGTTTTTT. It encodes CASSLTGLGTGELFF. J is TRBJ2-2 and V is TRBV7-3; maybe TRBD1 (5 bases). Germline V gene data show CDR1 as SGHTA and CDR2 as FQGTGA. CDR3 length: 15 amino acids. The variable domain in full, with the rest retrieved from reference TRBV7-3 and TRBJ2-2, is GAGVSQTPSNKVTEKGKYVELRCDPISGHTALYWYRQSLGQGPEFLIYFQGTGAADDSGLPNDRFFAVRPEGSVSTLKIQRTERGDSAVYLCASSLTGLGTGELFFGEGSRLTVL.

This clonotype has ten or more counts. DNA of the CDR3: TGTGCCAGCAGTTTATTAGCCGGTGAGCAGTTCTTC. This encodes CASSLLAGEQFF. The V gene is TRBV12-3 or TRBV12-4, the J gene TRBJ2-1; no clear D gene. Trimming took off 2 bases at V and 9 bases at J, with 8 bases between the two ends. The CDR3 has 12 amino acids.

This clonotype was found a few times. The chain carries TRBV7-6 and TRBJ2-7; 10 nucleotides align to TRBD2. The germline V gene has CDR1 SGHVS and CDR2 FNYEAQ. J was trimmed by 0 bases and V by 4 bases; bases with no gene match: 6. CDR3 size: 16 residues. This chain's CDR3 is CASSSGLAGDSYEQYF. The CDR3 DNA reads as TGTGCCAGCAGCTCAGGCCTAGCGGGAGACTCCTACGAGCAGTACTTC.

This clonotype was seen ten or more times. V is TRBV4-3 and J is TRBJ2-2; 12 nucleotides line up with TRBD2. The junction had 14 bases not matched to a gene; V was cut back by 0 bases and J by 6 bases. This CDR3 spans 20 amino acids. CDR1 is LGHNA and CDR2 is YSLEER in the germline V gene. The CDR3 sequence is CASSQEPSGRAIISAGELFF. CDR3 nucleotide sequence: TGCGCCAGCAGCCAAGAACCTAGCGGGAGGGCTATTATCAGTGCCGGGGAGCTGTTTTTT.

This rearrangement joins TRBV5-1 to TRBJ2-2; TRBD2 might be the D (5 bases). The CDR3 has 15 amino acids. Trimming cost V 0 bases and J 0 bases, with 6 bases left between them. CDR1 is SGHRS and CDR2 is YFSETQ in the germline V gene. CDR3 bases: TGCGCCAGCAGCTTGGACGGGGCGAACACCGGGGAGCTGTTTTTT. Its translation: CASSLDGANTGELFF.

This clonotype turned up a few times. The chain recombines TRBV20-1 with TRBJ1-5; no clear D. Trimming pared 4 bases from V and 4 bases from J, leaving 11 bases between. The CDR3 loop spans 13 amino acids. Germline values: CDR1 DFQATT, CDR2 SNEGSKA (reference sequence). The CDR3 sequence is CSANTHWNQPQHF. In DNA form, the CDR3 reads TGCAGTGCTAATACTCACTGGAATCAGCCCCAGCATTTT.

The J gene is TRBJ2-7, the V gene TRBV4-1; D may be TRBD1 or TRBD2 (6 bases each). CDR1 and CDR2 (germline): MGHRA, YSYEKL. This CDR3 is built from 14 residues. V was trimmed by 4 bases and J by 1 base, leaving 11 bases between them. The CDR3 bases are TGCGCCAGCAGCCCGGCGGGACATTCCTACGAGCAGTACTTC. Its protein product is CASSPAGHSYEQYF.

The V and J genes are TRBV5-5 and TRBJ2-2; D could derive from TRBD1 or TRBD2 (5 bases each). V was pared by 4 bases and J by 8 bases, with 18 bases between. Germline values: CDR1 SGHKS, CDR2 YYEKEE (reference sequence). The CDR3 extends over 15 amino acids. The CDR3 spells CASSQGPLIGGELFF. In nucleotides, the CDR3 is TGTGCCAGCAGCCAGGGACCCTTAATCGGTGGGGAGCTGTTTTTT.